A single sample is the source of the 32 T cell receptor beta chains below, sequenced in a study of T cells after yellow fever vaccination. TCRdb reprocessed the 5' RACE reads with MiXCR, giving one entry per CDR3 protein. The table lists approximately 300,000 distinct CDR3 sequences, 6.8% of them singletons. The sample consisted of PBMCs, taken about 41 days after the first yellow fever vaccination. The origin of the receptors is a man younger than 35 who received the YFV17D yellow fever vaccine.

In its sample, this clonotype was seen a few times. The CDR3 DNA reads as TGTGCCAGCAGCCCGCACGGGAGTGAGGAGACCCAGTACTTC. Its protein is CASSPHGSEETQYF. The V call is TRBV7-8, the J call TRBJ2-5, with D possibly matching TRBD2 (6 bases). CDR3 length: 14 amino acids. V lost 5 bases, J lost 5 bases, and 15 bases lay in between. Germline lookup yields CDR1 SGHVS and CDR2 FQNEAQ.

A few counts support this clonotype. The chain carries TRBV7-9 and TRBJ1-1; 7 bases map to TRBD1. The CDR3 length is 13 residues. Trimming removed 1 base from V and 6 bases from J; junction bases left unmatched: 2. Germline V CDR1 and CDR2: SEHNR, FQNEAQ (reference sequence). The CDR3 loop reads CASSLVQGAEAFF. The CDR3 coding sequence is TGTGCCAGCAGCTTAGTTCAGGGGGCTGAAGCTTTCTTT.

The sample holds a few counts of this clonotype. The chain employs TRBV4-3 and TRBJ1-5; no definite D call. The V gene's germline CDR1 is LGHNA and CDR2 YSLEER. The CDR3 has 14 residues. V dropped 0 bases and J dropped 4 bases, with 7 bases sitting between them. The CDR3 loop reads CASSQELGNQPQHF. The DNA of the CDR3 is TGCGCCAGCAGCCAAGAGTTGGGAAATCAGCCCCAGCATTTT.

The CDR3 protein is CASSLTTGTGRTDTQYF. DNA for the CDR3: TGCGCCAGCAGCTTGACCACCGGGACAGGACGCACAGATACGCAGTATTTT. The V and J genes are TRBV5-1 and TRBJ2-3; 8 nucleotides agree with TRBD1. Trimming cost V 1 base and J 1 base; bases outside gene matches: 8. Germline CDR1 SGHRS, CDR2 YFSETQ. CDR3 length equals 17 residues.

A few counts support this clonotype. This rearrangement joins TRBV7-8 to TRBJ1-6; perhaps TRBD1 as D (5 bases). This CDR3 spans 16 amino acids. Germline V gene sequence: CDR1 SGHVS, CDR2 FQNEAQ. V was shortened by 2 bases and J by 10 bases, with 18 bases between the two germline ends. The CDR3 DNA reads as TGTGCCAGCAGCTTAAGGGCCGTCGGGGGAAGCTCACCCCTCCACTTT. Its protein product is CASSLRAVGGSSPLHF.

V and J are TRBV10-3 and TRBJ1-5; possibly TRBD1 for D (5 bases). Germline lookup yields CDR1 ENHRY and CDR2 SYGVKD. The germline V and J ends were trimmed by 3 bases and 5 bases, with 11 bases remaining between them. This CDR3 is 14 amino acids long. The CDR3 loop reads CAISDRQQYQPQHF. The CDR3 DNA sequence: TGTGCCATCAGTGACCGACAGCAGTATCAGCCCCAGCATTTT.

There are a few counts of this clonotype. Written as DNA, the CDR3 is TGTGCCAGCAGTTACTGGGAGACCCAGTACTTC. Amino acids: CASSYWETQYF. The genes are TRBV6-2 or TRBV6-3 and TRBJ2-5; D unresolved. Germline CDR1 is MNHEY and CDR2 is SVGEGT. Trimming shortened V by 1 base and J by 5 bases, and 2 bases separated the two germline ends. The CDR3 loop spans 11 amino acids.

The V gene is TRBV7-3, the J gene TRBJ2-6; D gene uncertain. This CDR3 region has 15 residues. V lost 2 bases and J 2 bases, leaving 7 bases between the germline ends. CDR1 is SGHTA and CDR2 is FQGTGA in the germline V gene. The CDR3 reads CASSLALAGANVLTF. The CDR3 nucleotides read TGTGCCAGCAGCTTAGCCTTGGCTGGGGCCAACGTCCTGACTTTC.

The chain couples TRBV20-1 to TRBJ2-7; 9 bases are a match to TRBD2. Looked up from germline, CDR1 is DFQATT and CDR2 is SNEGSKA (reference sequence). The length of the CDR3 is 14 residues. Trimming removed 0 bases from V and 2 bases from J; junction bases left unmatched: 2. CDR3 protein: CSARDLAGTYEQYF. As DNA, the CDR3 is TGCAGTGCTAGAGATCTAGCGGGAACCTACGAGCAGTACTTC.

A single count supports this clonotype. The chain recombines TRBV4-3 with TRBJ2-1; the D gene is possibly TRBD1 (7 bases). The germline gives CDR1 LGHNA, CDR2 YSLEER. This CDR3 is 14 amino acids long. Deletions cut 4 bases from V and 4 bases from J, with 11 bases between. Written as DNA, the CDR3 is TGCGCCAGCAGCCGCGGGACAGAGTACAATGAGCAGTTCTTC. The encoded protein is CASSRGTEYNEQFF.

This clonotype appeared many times. The V and J genes are TRBV5-1 and TRBJ2-3; D might be TRBD1 (6 bases). V was cut by 5 bases and J by 4 bases, with 14 bases left in between. The CDR3 extends over 14 amino acids. Germline V gives CDR1 SGHRS, CDR2 YFSETQ. The CDR3 spells CASRTGTPPDTQYF. In nucleotides, the CDR3 is TGCGCCAGCAGGACCGGGACACCCCCAGATACGCAGTATTTT.

Ten or more counts support this clonotype. This chain links TRBV12-3 or TRBV12-4 with TRBJ1-5, with 9 bases matching TRBD1. Trimming removed 10 bases from V and 3 bases from J; junction bases left unmatched: 10. The CDR3 is 15 residues long. The CDR3 DNA reads TGTGCCACTACCCTCGGGACAGGGTACAATCAGCCCCAGCATTTT. This encodes CATTLGTGYNQPQHF.

This clonotype was seen a few times. The rearrangement links TRBV20-1 to TRBJ1-1; maybe TRBD1 (5 bases). The germline V and J ends were trimmed by 3 bases and 4 bases, with 18 bases remaining between them. CDR3 length equals 15 residues. Germline CDR1 reads DFQATT; CDR2 reads SNEGSKA (reference sequence). CDR3 sequence (DNA): TGCAGTGCTAGCAGTGAGGGGCATCTTTCCACTGAAGCTTTCTTT. Its translation is CSASSEGHLSTEAFF.

This clonotype was seen at least ten times. This chain connects TRBV6-6 to TRBJ2-5, with unresolved D. This CDR3 region has 12 residues. Trimming took 6 bases from V and 2 from J, leaving 7 bases between them. Germline values: CDR1 MNHNY, CDR2 SVGAGI (reference sequence). The CDR3 loop is CASSIYQETQYF. CDR3 nucleotides: TGTGCCAGCAGCATTTATCAAGAGACCCAGTACTTC.

This clonotype was seen only a few times. The chain joins TRBV20-1 to TRBJ2-3, with D possibly matching TRBD2 (6 bases). Germline CDR1 is DFQATT and CDR2 is SNEGSKA (reference sequence). Between the trimmed V and J ends, which lost 0 bases and 0 bases, there was a span of 13 bases. This CDR3 region has 16 residues. The CDR3 region has the DNA TGCAGTGCTAGAGATTTCGGGGGTGGGAGCACAGATACGCAGTATTTT. This encodes CSARDFGGGSTDTQYF.

The sample holds many counts of this clonotype. This chain links TRBV27 with TRBJ2-7; D is undetermined. With 2 bases removed from V and 4 bases from J, the gap between germline ends came to 9 bases. From germline, CDR1 is MNHEY and CDR2 SMNVEV (reference sequence). The CDR3 loop spans 13 amino acids. CDR3 bases: TGTGCCAGCAGTTTAAGAGGTGTTTACGAGCAGTACTTC. Protein sequence: CASSLRGVYEQYF.

This clonotype was seen a single time. The chain has TRBV5-6 and TRBJ2-1; D might be TRBD1 (6 bases). The length of the CDR3 is 15 residues. Trimming cost V 7 bases and J 0 bases, with 14 bases left between them. The V gene's germline CDR1 is SGHDT and CDR2 YYEEEE. The CDR3 region is CASGPGQRSYNEQFF. The CDR3 DNA is TGTGCCAGCGGCCCAGGACAGCGCTCCTACAATGAGCAGTTCTTC.

V gene TRBV6-2 or TRBV6-3 combines with J gene TRBJ2-2; maybe TRBD2 (5 bases). The CDR3 contains 16 residues. Per the germline V gene, CDR1 is MNHEY and CDR2 is SVGEGT. V was trimmed by 6 bases and J by 2 bases, leaving 16 bases between them. CDR3 residues: CASSRTRVRNTGELFF. The DNA for the CDR3 is TGTGCCAGCAGCCGGACGCGGGTGAGAAACACCGGGGAGCTGTTTTTT.

The chain couples TRBV4-1 to TRBJ1-1; D gene ambiguous. The CDR3 has 14 amino acids. CDR1 and CDR2 from the germline V gene are MGHRA and YSYEKL. Trimming cost V 4 bases and J 5 bases, with 14 bases left between them. The DNA of the CDR3 is TGCGCCAGCAGCCCCGTCCTTTTTGGGACTGAAGCTTTCTTT. It specifies CASSPVLFGTEAFF.

This clonotype was recorded a few times. J is TRBJ2-3 and V is TRBV9, with 9 positions matching TRBD1. J was trimmed by 2 bases and V by 5 bases; bases with no gene match: 6. Per the germline V gene, CDR1 is SGDLS and CDR2 is YYNGEE. This CDR3 has 15 residues. The chain's CDR3 is CASRRGDRATDTQYF. The CDR3 region has the DNA TGTGCCAGCAGAAGAGGGGACAGGGCCACAGATACGCAGTATTTT.

This clonotype was counted ten times or more. The chain has TRBV20-1 and TRBJ2-3; D is ambiguous. The CDR3 consists of 17 residues. CDR1 is DFQATT and CDR2 is SNEGSKA in the germline V gene (reference sequence). The V end lost 4 bases, the J end lost 0 bases, and 20 bases lay between the germline ends. The CDR3 sequence is CSATISWVGASTDTQYF. CDR3 sequence (DNA): TGCAGTGCTACTATTAGCTGGGTGGGCGCTAGCACAGATACGCAGTATTTT.

This clonotype was counted only a few times. The chain carries TRBV2 and TRBJ1-5, with D unresolved. CDR1 is SNHLY, CDR2 FYNNEI, per germline. Trimming left V 4 bases short and J 4 bases short, with 8 bases between. This CDR3 region has 13 residues. The CDR3 sequence is CASSGQINQPQHF. DNA for the CDR3: TGTGCCAGCAGTGGGCAGATTAATCAGCCCCAGCATTTT.

The sample holds many counts of this clonotype. The chain is built from TRBV5-6 and TRBJ2-7; D is tentatively TRBD1 or TRBD2 (5 bases each). Trimming took 4 bases from V and 2 from J, leaving 13 bases between them. In germline, CDR1 is SGHDT, CDR2 YYEEEE. There are 14 residues in the CDR3. This CDR3 is CASSVGDGPYEQYF. CDR3 DNA: TGTGCCAGCAGCGTTGGGGACGGACCCTACGAGCAGTACTTC.

This clonotype has just a few counts. The chain is built from TRBV7-9 and TRBJ2-2, with unresolved D. The germline V and J ends were trimmed by 3 bases and 5 bases, with 10 bases remaining between them. The CDR3 has 14 amino acids. Germline loops: CDR1 SEHNR, CDR2 FQNEAQ (reference sequence). The CDR3 region has the DNA TGTGCCAGCAGCTTGGACCAATCGACCGGGGAGCTGTTTTTT. Protein product: CASSLDQSTGELFF.

This chain joins TRBV11-2 and TRBJ2-7; D is unresolved. Trimming pared 3 bases from V and 3 bases from J, leaving 15 bases between. Germline loops: CDR1 SGHAT, CDR2 FQNNGV. The CDR3 is 15 residues long. The CDR3 DNA sequence: TGTGCCAGCAGCTTGGACGACCCACCTTACTACGAGCAGTACGTC. This gives the protein CASSLDDPPYYEQYV.

This clonotype was counted at least ten times. The chain links TRBV7-9 to TRBJ1-2, with TRBD1 matching over 7 bases. With V trimmed by 7 bases and J by 8 bases, 7 bases remained unmatched. Germline CDR1 SEHNR, CDR2 FQNEAQ (reference sequence). The length of the CDR3 is 12 residues. The chain's CDR3 is CASTRQGDGYTF. For the CDR3, the DNA is TGTGCCAGCACCCGACAGGGCGACGGCTACACCTTC.

The table lists this clonotype with many counts. V and J are TRBV12-3 or TRBV12-4 and TRBJ2-1; D is uncertain. Trimming removed 6 bases from V and 9 bases from J, with 15 bases in between. CDR3 length equals 13 residues. CDR3 coding DNA: TGTGCCAGCAGCCTCCAAAGGTTCCGTGAGCAGTTCTTC. Translated: CASSLQRFREQFF.

The table lists this clonotype with a few counts. This sequence joins TRBV20-1 and TRBJ2-1; 8 bases are a match to TRBD1. Trimming removed 6 bases from V and 9 bases from J; junction bases left unmatched: 10. Germline V gene sequence: CDR1 DFQATT, CDR2 SNEGSKA (reference sequence). CDR3 size: 13 residues. CDR3 sequence reads: CSAESGGLREQFF. As DNA, the CDR3 is TGCAGTGCGGAATCAGGGGGCTTGCGTGAGCAGTTCTTC.

Ten or more counts support this clonotype. The rearrangement links TRBV12-3 or TRBV12-4 to TRBJ1-2; TRBD1 might be the D (6 bases). The V end lost 6 bases, the J end lost 7 bases, and 15 bases lay between the germline ends. The CDR3 covers 13 residues. CDR3 protein: CASRPGQRFGYTF. CDR3 nucleotides: TGTGCCAGCAGACCGGGACAAAGGTTTGGCTACACCTTC.

This clonotype was observed a handful of times. The chain joins TRBV20-1 to TRBJ2-7; 7 bases fit TRBD2. The germline V gene encodes CDR1 DFQATT and CDR2 SNEGSKA (reference sequence). The CDR3 is 12 residues long. V lost 3 bases to trimming and J lost 6 bases; unmatched junction nucleotides: 5. The CDR3, as DNA: TGCAGTGCTAGGGGGAGGGAGATCGAGCAGTACGTC. This sequence encodes CSARGREIEQYV.

Of note for this clonotype: The junction differs from germline at one of its ends, possibly a read error. This rearrangement joins TRBV20-1 to TRBJ2-1, with unresolved D. The CDR3 is made up of 16 amino acids. Germline V gene data show CDR1 as DFQATT and CDR2 as SNEGSKA (reference sequence). Written as DNA, the CDR3 is TGCTGTGCTAGAGATGTCGCATCGAGGACCTACAATGAGCAGTTCTTC. As protein: CCARDVASRTYNEQFF.

V usage is TRBV5-6 and J usage is TRBJ1-1; TRBD1 is a possible D gene (6 bases). The germline V gene encodes CDR1 SGHDT and CDR2 YYEEEE. Trimming took off 5 bases at V and 10 bases at J, with 15 bases between the two ends. The CDR3 contains 12 residues. For the CDR3, the DNA is TGTGCCAGCAGTTATGGACAGCCTGGAGCTTTCTTT. The encoded protein is CASSYGQPGAFF.